A selection of T cell receptor beta chains follows, all from one sample in a study of blood T cell repertoires in COVID-19. TCRdb's table, derived via immunoSEQ multiplex PCR, lists solely in-frame clones and lacks some. The sample contains under 200,000 clones, about 80% of which appear only once. The material sequenced was peripheral blood. The origin of the receptors is a man between 65 and 79 years old who had recovered from COVID-19. The CDR3 runs from the conserved cysteine through the conserved F or W. The D gene is left open where the match is weak. Clone size is given for some rows only: seen once, a few or many times, or a class if the clone is expanded.

D: -
V: TRBV14
size: once
J: TRBJ1-2
CDR3: CASSRAGSGYGYTF
DNA: TGTGCCAGCAGCAGGGCGGGGAGTGGCTATGGCTACACCTTC

D: -
V: TRBV7-9
size: -
J: TRBJ1-2
CDR3: CASSLSYGPGKGGYTF
DNA: TGTGCCAGCAGCTTAAGTTACGGACCGGGGAAGGGTGGCTACACCTTC

D: -
V: TRBV9
size: -
J: TRBJ2-1
CDR3: CASSSRGRDEQFF
DNA: TGTGCCAGCAGCTCAAGGGGTAGGGATGAGCAGTTCTTC

D: TRBD2
V: TRBV6-1
size: -
J: TRBJ2-3
CDR3: CASSEGSGGPDTQYF
DNA: TGTGCCAGCAGTGAAGGAAGCGGGGGGCCAGATACGCAGTATTTT

D: TRBD1
V: TRBV15
size: -
J: TRBJ2-2
CDR3: CATSRVRQGGHGELFF
DNA: TGTGCCACCAGCAGAGTGAGACAGGGGGGTCACGGGGAGCTGTTTTTT

D: TRBD2
V: TRBV4-3
size: once
J: TRBJ2-3
CDR3: CASSQDRGLAGSTDTQYF
DNA: TGCGCCAGCAGCCAAGATAGGGGACTAGCGGGGAGCACAGATACGCAGTATTTT

D: TRBD2
V: TRBV7-8
size: -
J: TRBJ2-1
CDR3: CASRSGRATYNEQFF
DNA: TGTGCCAGCCGTTCCGGGAGGGCCACCTACAATGAGCAGTTCTTC

D: TRBD1
V: TRBV2
size: -
J: TRBJ2-7
CDR3: CASSEWGQESYEQYF
DNA: TGTGCCAGCAGTGAATGGGGACAGGAGTCCTACGAGCAGTACTTC

D: TRBD1
V: TRBV9
size: -
J: TRBJ2-3
CDR3: CASSGRGQGTDTQYF
DNA: TGTGCCAGCAGCGGTAGGGGACAGGGAACAGATACGCAGTATTTT

D: -
V: TRBV15
size: -
J: TRBJ1-6
CDR3: CATSREKDSNNSPLHF
DNA: TGTGCCACCAGCAGAGAAAAAGACAGCAATAATTCACCCCTCCACTTT

D: TRBD1
V: TRBV18
size: once
J: TRBJ1-1
CDR3: CASSPEQGANTEAFF
DNA: TGTGCCAGCTCACCGGAACAGGGGGCGAACACTGAAGCTTTCTTT

D: TRBD2
V: TRBV2
size: -
J: TRBJ2-1
CDR3: CASSEGLAGYNEQFF
DNA: TGTGCCAGCAGTGAAGGGCTAGCGGGGTACAATGAGCAGTTCTTC

D: TRBD2
V: TRBV18
size: once
J: TRBJ2-3
CDR3: CASSPIMTSGSTDTQYF
DNA: TGTGCCAGCTCACCAATAATGACTAGCGGGAGCACAGATACGCAGTATTTT

D: -
V: TRBV19
size: -
J: TRBJ1-4
CDR3: CASGKLRSGEKLFF
DNA: TGTGCCAGTGGAAAATTGAGGTCTGGAGAAAAACTGTTTTTT

D: -
V: TRBV5-4
size: -
J: TRBJ2-7
CDR3: CASSLGLPSYEQYF
DNA: TGTGCCAGCAGCTTGGGTCTACCCTCCTACGAGCAGTACTTC

D: TRBD1
V: TRBV29-1
size: -
J: TRBJ2-1
CDR3: CSVVQGLINEQFF
DNA: TGCAGCGTTGTACAGGGGCTCATCAATGAGCAGTTCTTC

D: -
V: TRBV9
size: -
J: TRBJ1-1
CDR3: CASSADSGTGTEAFF
DNA: TGTGCCAGCAGCGCGGACAGTGGGACGGGGACTGAAGCTTTCTTT

D: -
V: TRBV2
size: few
J: TRBJ1-5
CDR3: CASTRTNSNQPQHF
DNA: TGTGCCAGCACAAGGACAAATAGCAATCAGCCCCAGCATTTT

D: TRBD1
V: TRBV19
size: once
J: TRBJ1-5
CDR3: CASSIAQGANQPQHF
DNA: TGTGCCAGTAGTATAGCACAGGGGGCTAATCAGCCCCAGCATTTT

D: -
V: TRBV7-2
size: -
J: TRBJ2-1
CDR3: CASSLVRAGIEQFF
DNA: TGTGCCAGCAGCTTAGTGAGGGCTGGGATCGAGCAGTTCTTC

D: TRBD1
V: TRBV2
size: -
J: TRBJ1-1
CDR3: CASSGGQGTTEAFF
DNA: TGTGCCAGCAGCGGTGGACAGGGAACGACTGAAGCTTTCTTT

D: TRBD1
V: TRBV7-9
size: -
J: TRBJ1-2
CDR3: CASSFPQGARGYTF
DNA: TGTGCCAGCAGCTTCCCCCAGGGGGCGCGGGGCTACACCTTC

D: TRBD2
V: TRBV15
size: once
J: TRBJ2-7
CDR3: CATSYGLAGALGEQYF
DNA: TGTGCCACCAGCTACGGACTAGCGGGAGCACTAGGTGAGCAGTACTTC

D: TRBD1
V: TRBV4-1
size: -
J: TRBJ2-5
CDR3: CASSQDPGQGAFRAQETQYF
DNA: TGCGCCAGCAGCCAAGACCCGGGACAGGGGGCTTTTAGGGCGCAAGAGACCCAGTACTTC

D: TRBD2
V: TRBV7-9
size: -
J: TRBJ2-5
CDR3: CASSRTSGYQETQYF
DNA: TGTGCCAGCAGCCGGACTAGCGGTTACCAAGAGACCCAGTACTTC

D: TRBD2
V: TRBV18
size: -
J: TRBJ2-1
CDR3: CASSPPTSGGSNEQFF
DNA: TGTGCCAGCTCACCACCGACTAGCGGGGGATCCAATGAGCAGTTCTTC

D: TRBD2
V: TRBV4-3
size: -
J: TRBJ2-2
CDR3: CASSHSVTSRKRFAGELFF
DNA: TGCGCCAGCAGCCACAGTGTGACTAGCAGGAAGAGGTTCGCCGGGGAGCTGTTTTTT

D: TRBD2
V: TRBV2
size: few
J: TRBJ2-1
CDR3: CASIGTSGRNEQFF
DNA: TGTGCCAGTATAGGGACTAGCGGGAGGAATGAGCAGTTCTTC

D: TRBD1
V: TRBV19
size: -
J: TRBJ2-4
CDR3: CASSTQDRDIQYF
DNA: TGTGCCAGTAGTACCCAGGACAGGGACATTCAGTACTTC

D: TRBD1
V: TRBV2
size: -
J: TRBJ2-7
CDR3: CAGGTGGFYEQYF
DNA: TGTGCCGGCGGGACAGGGGGTTTCTACGAGCAGTACTTC

D: -
V: TRBV10-1
size: few
J: TRBJ2-3
CDR3: CASGQRGTDTQYF
DNA: TGCGCCAGCGGCCAGCGTGGCACAGATACGCAGTATTTT

D: -
V: TRBV29-1
size: -
J: TRBJ2-6
CDR3: CSVSSSSGANVLTF
DNA: TGCAGCGTGAGTAGCAGCTCTGGGGCCAACGTCCTGACTTTC

D: TRBD2
V: TRBV6-5
size: -
J: TRBJ2-5
CDR3: CASSYGRLAGVKTQYF
DNA: TGTGCCAGCAGTTACGGGCGGCTAGCGGGAGTCAAGACCCAGTACTTC

D: -
V: TRBV7-9
size: -
J: TRBJ1-6
CDR3: CASSFRGYNSPLHF
DNA: TGTGCCAGCAGCTTCCGCGGGTATAATTCACCCCTCCACTTT

D: TRBD1
V: TRBV5-5
size: -
J: TRBJ1-2
CDR3: CASTKGQNYGYTF
DNA: TGTGCCAGCACGAAGGGACAGAACTATGGCTACACCTTC

D: TRBD2
V: TRBV5-4
size: -
J: TRBJ2-7
CDR3: CASSLPGLGSYEQYF
DNA: TGTGCCAGCAGCTTGCCCGGACTAGGGTCCTACGAGCAGTACTTC

D: -
V: TRBV28
size: -
J: TRBJ1-2
CDR3: CASRTTATLYGYTF
DNA: TGTGCCAGCAGAACGACGGCGACACTCTATGGCTACACCTTC

D: -
V: TRBV27
size: once
J: TRBJ2-1
CDR3: CASSQRGEQFF
DNA: TGTGCCAGCAGTCAACGGGGTGAGCAGTTCTTC

D: TRBD1
V: TRBV5-1
size: -
J: TRBJ1-3
CDR3: CASSGTGMSGNTIYF
DNA: TGCGCCAGCAGCGGGACAGGGATGTCTGGAAACACCATATATTTT

D: TRBD1
V: TRBV28
size: once
J: TRBJ1-5
CDR3: CASNPDRGRQPQHF
DNA: TGTGCCAGCAACCCTGACAGGGGACGACAGCCCCAGCATTTT

D: -
V: TRBV20-1
size: -
J: TRBJ2-2
CDR3: CSASTGRGITGELFF
DNA: TGCAGTGCTAGTACTGGCCGCGGTATCACCGGGGAGCTGTTTTTT

D: TRBD2
V: TRBV5-8
size: -
J: TRBJ2-3
CDR3: CASSSRSGRADTQYF
DNA: TGTGCCAGCAGCAGCCGAAGCGGGAGGGCAGATACGCAGTATTTT

D: -
V: TRBV4-3
size: -
J: TRBJ2-2
CDR3: CASSQEQTGELFF
DNA: TGCGCCAGCAGCCAAGAACAGACCGGGGAGCTGTTTTTT

D: TRBD1
V: TRBV10-2
size: -
J: TRBJ2-1
CDR3: CASSEYRDRPYNEQFF
DNA: TGCGCCAGCAGTGAGTACCGGGACAGACCCTACAATGAGCAGTTCTTC

D: -
V: TRBV5-1
size: -
J: TRBJ1-1
CDR3: CASSFSGAHTEAFF
DNA: TGCGCCAGCAGCTTTTCAGGGGCCCACACTGAAGCTTTCTTT

D: -
V: TRBV28
size: -
J: TRBJ1-2
CDR3: CASSLYGGLGYTF
DNA: TGTGCCAGCAGTTTATACGGGGGATTGGGCTACACCTTC